Listed here is a single TCR beta chain. No antigen is known for it. Clones were sequenced by immunoSEQ multiplex PCR, and TCRdb holds only the in-frame ones, with some missing. The data hold some 86,000 clones, with 93% observed a single time. The CDR3 loop spans 18 amino acids. The V segment lost 1 base and the J segment 7 bases; nucleotides outside the gene matches: 14. Germline-derived CDR1 and CDR2 are SEHNR and FQNEAQ (reference sequence). This sample is part of a study of cytomegalovirus exposure and HLA in healthy donors. Study-level results: Through in vitro validation, three CMV-associated chains were shown to be specific for CMV antigens. The study found most TCR sequences rare, yet found some public TCRs in many donors. High sensitivity and specificity were reportedly achieved when the classifier diagnosed cytomegalovirus status. It was found in a later analysis that first-cohort TCR clusters tended to co-occur in the 120 validation repertoires.

This clonotype was obtained from a woman aged 25 to 39 in good health and CMV-seronegative. The source material was PBMCs. The V call is TRBV7-9, the J call TRBJ1-4, with 8 bases that match TRBD1. CDR3 sequence reads: CASSLGWTGTHRGEKLFF. The CDR3 bases are TGTGCCAGCAGCTTAGGGTGGACAGGGACACACAGGGGTGAAAAACTGTTTTTT.